The rows below give T cell receptor beta chains drawn from one sample of a study of control samples from healthy donors and cancer patients. Sequenced by immunoSEQ multiplex PCR; TCRdb stores in-frame clones only, minus some. The repertoire holds roughly 120,000 clones, with 70% to 90% as singletons. Sequencing was performed on PBMCs. These TCRs come from a woman aged 60-70 years with lung cancer. Both conserved end residues are part of each CDR3. The order of the fields is D gene, clone size, J gene, V gene, CDR3 protein, CDR3 DNA. D genes are given only for firm matches. Clone sizes are given selectively: once, few, many, or a class where the clone is expanded.

-	-	TRBJ2-3	TRBV5-1	CASSFENRADTQYF	TGCGCCAGCAGCTTCGAGAACCGGGCAGATACGCAGTATTTT
-	once	TRBJ2-1	TRBV20-1	CSASGYNEQFF	TGCAGTGCTAGTGGTTACAATGAGCAGTTCTTC
-	-	TRBJ2-5	TRBV7-2	CASSLPAGNWETQYF	TGTGCCAGCAGCTTACCTGCTGGTAATTGGGAGACCCAGTACTTC
-	-	TRBJ2-7	TRBV6-1	CASSGPPGLNSYEQYF	TGTGCCAGCAGTGGTCCCCCGGGACTGAACTCCTACGAGCAGTACTTC
-	-	TRBJ2-3	TRBV19	CASSIESTDTQYF	TGTGCCAGTAGTATTGAGAGCACAGATACGCAGTATTTT
-	-	TRBJ1-1	TRBV7-2	CASSLNFANTEAFF	TGTGCCAGCAGCTTAAACTTTGCGAACACTGAAGCTTTCTTT
-	-	TRBJ1-2	TRBV19	CASSRDGYGYTF	TGTGCCAGTAGCCGGGACGGCTATGGCTACACCTTC
-	-	TRBJ2-2	TRBV19	CASTGTLNTGELFF	TGTGCCAGCACAGGGACACTTAACACCGGGGAGCTGTTTTTT
-	once	TRBJ2-1	TRBV3-1/TRBV3-2	CASSQTATYNEQFF	TGTGCCAGCAGCCAGACAGCGACCTACAATGAGCAGTTCTTC
TRBD1	-	TRBJ2-3	TRBV18	CASFNRGTAITDTQYF	TGTGCCAGCTTCAACAGGGGTACGGCGATCACAGATACGCAGTATTTT
-	-	TRBJ1-2	TRBV14	CASSQDRDVVGYTF	TGTGCCAGCAGCCAAGATCGGGACGTGGTCGGCTACACCTTC
-	-	TRBJ1-1	TRBV5-1	CASSAGTGLENTEAFF	TGCGCCAGCAGCGCGGGGACGGGACTCGAGAACACTGAAGCTTTCTTT
TRBD1	-	TRBJ1-4	TRBV9	CASSIQTGANEKLFF	TGTGCCAGCAGCATCCAGACAGGGGCTAATGAAAAACTGTTTTTT
-	-	TRBJ2-6	TRBV29-1	CSVESGANVLTF	TGCAGCGTTGAATCTGGGGCCAACGTCCTGACTTTC
-	-	TRBJ1-5	TRBV30	CAWSAGLPNQPQHF	TGTGCCTGGAGTGCGGGACTCCCGAATCAGCCCCAGCATTTT
TRBD1	-	TRBJ1-2	TRBV6-5	CASSRTDREGGYTF	TGTGCCAGCAGTCGAACGGACAGGGAGGGTGGCTACACCTTC
TRBD2	-	TRBJ2-2	TRBV4-1	CASSQDPASGANTGELFF	TGCGCCAGCAGCCAAGATCCCGCTAGCGGAGCGAACACCGGGGAGCTGTTTTTT
TRBD2	-	TRBJ2-1	TRBV29-1	CSVGPSGRKNEQFF	TGCAGCGTTGGGCCTAGCGGGAGAAAGAATGAGCAGTTCTTC
-	once	TRBJ2-1	TRBV29-1	CSVPTGPDYNEQFF	TGCAGCGTACCCACAGGGCCTGACTACAATGAGCAGTTCTTC
-	once	TRBJ1-2	TRBV5-6	CASRDRGNRRGYTF	TGTGCCAGCAGGGACCGGGGCAACCGGCGGGGCTACACCTTC
-	few	TRBJ1-2	TRBV29-1	CSVQTPGDGYTF	TGCAGCGTCCAAACTCCAGGGGATGGCTACACCTTC
TRBD1	-	TRBJ2-7	TRBV2	CASSEARTGGYEQYF	TGTGCCAGCAGTGAAGCTAGGACAGGGGGCTACGAGCAGTACTTC
TRBD1	-	TRBJ1-5	TRBV27	CASKPDRGDVGDQPQHF	TGTGCCAGCAAACCGGACAGGGGCGACGTCGGAGATCAGCCCCAGCATTTT
-	-	TRBJ1-5	TRBV28	CASSLPPGGRNTQPQHF	TGTGCCAGCAGTTTACCCCCCGGGGGCCGTAATACTCAGCCCCAGCATTTT
-	-	TRBJ2-1	TRBV3-1/TRBV3-2	CASSQDGVPYNEQFF	TGTGCCAGCAGCCAAGACGGGGTCCCCTACAATGAGCAGTTCTTC
-	-	TRBJ2-7	TRBV4-3	CASSQEISRVDLYEQYF	TGCGCCAGCAGCCAAGAAATATCCAGGGTTGATCTATACGAGCAGTACTTC
-	-	TRBJ2-5	TRBV9	CASSPDGVQETQYF	TGTGCCAGCAGCCCAGACGGTGTCCAAGAGACCCAGTACTTC
-	-	TRBJ2-7	TRBV29-1	CSVETSTATYEQYF	TGCAGCGTTGAAACTTCGACAGCAACCTACGAGCAGTACTTC
-	-	TRBJ1-2	TRBV20-1	CSASLQNYGYTF	TGCAGTGCTAGTCTGCAGAACTATGGCTACACCTTC
-	once	TRBJ1-2	TRBV7-2	CASSAAAAGILRGYGYTF	TGTGCCAGCAGCGCGGCCGCGGCGGGAATCTTAAGGGGATACGGCTACACCTTC
TRBD2	-	TRBJ2-3	TRBV5-5	CASSGGSSGRRDTQYF	TGTGCCAGCAGCGGCGGGTCTAGCGGGAGGAGGGATACGCAGTATTTT
-	-	TRBJ2-1	TRBV5-1	CASSPDGGGYNEQFF	TGCGCCAGCAGCCCGGACGGAGGGGGGTACAATGAGCAGTTCTTC
-	-	TRBJ1-1	TRBV19	CASKEGLSSATEAFF	TGTGCCAGTAAGGAGGGACTTAGTTCGGCCACTGAAGCTTTCTTT
TRBD1	-	TRBJ2-1	TRBV18	CASSPLGTVRAEQFF	TGTGCCAGCTCACCACTGGGGACAGTTCGAGCTGAGCAGTTCTTC
TRBD2	-	TRBJ2-3	TRBV7-3	CASRYTGTSGTDTQYF	TGTGCCAGCAGGTACACCGGGACTAGCGGCACAGATACGCAGTATTTT
-	-	TRBJ1-4	TRBV24-1	CATSDSQGLGEKLFF	TGTGCCACCAGTGACTCGCAGGGTTTGGGTGAAAAACTGTTTTTT
TRBD1	-	TRBJ2-5	TRBV29-1	CSVVKGARETQYF	TGCAGCGTTGTAAAGGGGGCGCGAGAGACCCAGTACTTC
-	-	TRBJ2-2	TRBV5-1	CASSLASAGLTGELFF	TGCGCCAGCAGCTTGGCCAGCGCCGGTTTGACCGGGGAGCTGTTTTTT
TRBD1	once	TRBJ2-7	TRBV5-4	CASSHRGKGDEQYF	TGTGCCAGCTCCCACAGGGGAAAAGGGGACGAGCAGTACTTC
TRBD1	-	TRBJ1-1	TRBV30	CAWSVRGQGDTEAFF	TGTGCCTGGAGTGTACGTGGACAGGGGGACACTGAAGCTTTCTTT
-	once	TRBJ1-4	TRBV6-5	CASSSRGTENEKLFF	TGTGCCAGCAGTAGCCGGGGGACGGAAAATGAAAAACTGTTTTTT
-	-	TRBJ2-7	TRBV9	CASSVGTLNAEQYF	TGTGCCAGCAGCGTCGGGACTCTCAATGCGGAGCAGTACTTC
-	-	TRBJ2-1	TRBV10-3	CAISDGNSNEQFF	TGTGCCATCAGTGATGGAAACAGCAATGAGCAGTTCTTC
-	-	TRBJ1-5	TRBV30	CAWSFPGGNQPQHF	TGTGCCTGGAGTTTTCCTGGGGGCAATCAGCCCCAGCATTTT
TRBD1	-	TRBJ1-1	TRBV4-3	CASSQKTGANTEAFF	TGCGCCAGCAGCCAAAAGACAGGGGCGAACACTGAAGCTTTCTTT
TRBD1	-	TRBJ2-5	TRBV28	CASRNTGGGQETQYF	TGTGCCAGCAGAAACACAGGGGGCGGGCAAGAGACCCAGTACTTC
-	-	TRBJ1-2	TRBV6-1	CASSEAGKTGYTF	TGTGCCAGCAGTGAAGCAGGGAAGACGGGCTACACCTTC
-	once	TRBJ1-5	TRBV19	CASSITGGAKPQHF	TGTGCCAGTAGTATTACCGGGGGCGCGAAGCCCCAGCATTTT
TRBD1	-	TRBJ2-5	TRBV2	CASSEKGARGETQYF	TGTGCCAGCAGTGAGAAGGGGGCTAGGGGGGAGACCCAGTACTTC
TRBD2	-	TRBJ2-1	TRBV2	CASRGSGRAYNEQFF	TGTGCCAGCAGGGGTAGCGGGAGGGCCTACAATGAGCAGTTCTTC
-	-	TRBJ1-1	TRBV9	CASSVGGSNTEAFF	TGTGCCAGCAGCGTAGGGGGATCGAACACTGAAGCTTTCTTT